The 28 T cell receptor beta chains presented below share a single source sample, sequenced in a study of Ad26.COV2.S vaccination and SARS-CoV-2 variants. Sample treatment: 15 to 20 received Ad26.COV2.S at low or high dose, single or two shots; about 5 received placebo; per-sample allocation not given. On day 63 after the first injection, vaccine and placebo recipients gave samples. Some clones are missing from TCRdb's copy, which holds only in-frame ones; the method was immunoSEQ multiplex PCR. The sample lists about 370,000 clones, approximately 86% seen once, with under 3.5% in the top ten. The sample here was peripheral blood, taken in a trial of Ad26.COV2.S vaccine versus placebo. The receptors here all came from a person aged 18-65 years who received the Ad26.COV2.S COVID-19 vaccine or a placebo.

This chain links TRBV27 with TRBJ1-2; TRBD1 matches at 7 bases. The junction had 14 bases not matched to a gene; V was cut back by 1 base and J by 0 bases. Germline values: CDR1 MNHEY, CDR2 SMNVEV (reference sequence). This CDR3 has 19 residues. The CDR3 protein is CASSLLGAGQTNPNYGYTF. The CDR3 bases are TGTGCCAGCAGTTTATTGGGTGCGGGACAGACTAACCCTAACTATGGCTACACCTTC.

The rearrangement uses TRBV10-3 and TRBJ2-7; D might be TRBD1 (6 bases). CDR3 length: 15 amino acids. Trimming cost V 5 bases and J 3 bases, with 17 bases left between them. Germline lookup yields CDR1 ENHRY and CDR2 SYGVKD. In nucleotides, the CDR3 is TGTGCCATCAGTCCGCAGACAGGTAACCACTACGAGCAGTACTTC. This encodes CAISPQTGNHYEQYF.

This chain uses TRBV10-3 with TRBJ2-7; D is undetermined. Per germline, CDR1 ENHRY and CDR2 SYGVKD. Trimming took 6 bases from V and 2 from J, leaving 17 bases between them. This CDR3 region has 15 residues. The CDR3 nucleotides read TGTGCCATCAGATCCGACCAAGAGCGAACCTACGAGCAGTACTTC. Translating gives CAIRSDQERTYEQYF.

The V and J genes are TRBV12-3 or TRBV12-4 and TRBJ1-4; unclear D gene. The V gene lost 4 bases and the J gene lost 11 bases, with 11 bases spanning the gap. This CDR3 region has 12 residues. DNA of the CDR3: TGTGCCAGCAGTTGGGCGAAGGAGAAACTGTTTTTT. Residues: CASSWAKEKLFF.

The chain employs TRBV6-5 and TRBJ2-5, with TRBD2 as a possible D gene (6 bases). CDR1 MNHEY and CDR2 SVGAGI come from the germline V gene. The CDR3 totals 16 residues. Trimming removed 0 bases from V and 2 bases from J, with 13 bases in between. The CDR3 sequence is CASSYSTAGMQETQYF. The DNA of the CDR3 is TGTGCCAGCAGTTACTCGACGGCGGGGATGCAAGAGACCCAGTACTTC.

V gene TRBV5-1 combines with J gene TRBJ2-2; D is unclear. CDR3 length: 16 amino acids. CDR1 is SGHRS and CDR2 is YFSETQ in the germline V gene. V lost 2 bases and J lost 0, with 11 bases in between. The CDR3 DNA reads as TGCGCCAGCAGCTTCTTGGCGACGGCGAACACCGGGGAGCTGTTTTTT. Amino acids: CASSFLATANTGELFF.

The V gene is TRBV11-2, the J gene TRBJ2-7; maybe TRBD1 (5 bases). Trimming left V 1 base short and J 3 bases short, with 10 bases between. Germline CDR1 and CDR2: SGHAT and FQNNGV. The CDR3 is 14 amino acids. CDR3 residues: CASSLGRTSYEQYF. The CDR3 DNA is TGTGCCAGCAGCTTAGGCAGGACAAGCTACGAGCAGTACTTC.

Here the CDR3 DNA reads TGTGCCAGCAGGGGGGACAGCACAGATACGCAGTATTTT. Protein: CASRGDSTDTQYF. The rearrangement uses TRBV2 and TRBJ2-3, with D perhaps assigned TRBD1 or TRBD2 (5 bases each). Germline V gene lookup returns CDR1 SNHLY and CDR2 FYNNEI. Trimming stripped 6 bases from V and 0 bases from J, with 7 bases between. The CDR3 extends over 13 amino acids.

This chain links TRBV30 with TRBJ1-6; perhaps TRBD1 as D (5 bases). CDR1 and CDR2 (germline): GTSNPN, SVGIG (reference sequence). The CDR3 totals 13 residues. The V end lost 3 bases, the J end lost 8 bases, and 11 bases lay between the germline ends. CDR3 coding DNA: TGTGCCTGGAGCTTCGGGGGGGATTCACCCCTCCACTTT. Translated, it gives CAWSFGGDSPLHF.

V and J are TRBV9 and TRBJ1-5, with TRBD1 as a possible D gene (5 bases). The V end lost 3 bases, the J end lost 0 bases, and 10 bases lay between the germline ends. The CDR3 is 15 residues long. Germline values: CDR1 SGDLS, CDR2 YYNGEE. The CDR3 here is CASSAQGNSNQPQHF. The CDR3 DNA follows: TGTGCCAGCAGCGCCCAGGGCAATAGCAATCAGCCCCAGCATTTT. The variable domain in full, completed from reference TRBV9 and TRBJ1-5, reads DSGVTQTPKHLITATGQRVTLRCSPRSGDLSVYWYQQSLDQGLQFLIQYYNGEERAKGNILERFSAQQFPDLHSELNLSSLELGDSALYFCASSAQGNSNQPQHFGDGTRLSIL.

This chain links TRBV5-1 with TRBJ1-1; unclear D gene. The germline V gene encodes CDR1 SGHRS and CDR2 YFSETQ. This CDR3 has 13 residues. Trimming pared 2 bases from V and 5 bases from J, leaving 10 bases between. CDR3 in amino acids: CASSFGVGTEAFF. CDR3 bases: TGCGCCAGCAGCTTCGGGGTAGGTACTGAAGCTTTCTTT.

V gene TRBV18 combines with J gene TRBJ2-7, with no clear D. Trimming took off 5 bases at V and 0 bases at J, with 14 bases between the two ends. Germline V CDR1 and CDR2: KGHSH, LQKENI. The CDR3 spans 15 residues. The DNA of the CDR3 is TGTGCCAGCTCAGCGTCTGTCAAGAGCTCCTACGAGCAGTACTTC. Its translation: CASSASVKSSYEQYF.

This clone appeared a single time. The chain employs TRBV29-1 and TRBJ2-7, with D perhaps matching TRBD1 (5 bases). The CDR3 length is 13 residues. V lost 1 base and J 5 bases, leaving 12 bases between the germline ends. CDR1 is SQVTM, CDR2 ANQGSEA, per germline. The CDR3 protein is CSVEGKGLNEQYF. The CDR3, as DNA: TGCAGCGTTGAAGGAAAGGGGCTCAACGAGCAGTACTTC.

This sequence joins TRBV4-3 and TRBJ1-4; TRBD1 agrees at 7 bases. The CDR3 length is 16 residues. With 4 bases clipped from V and 5 bases from J, the junction kept 10 bases outside the gene matches. CDR1 is LGHNA and CDR2 is YSLEER in the germline V gene. For the CDR3, the DNA is TGCGCCAGCAGCCTAACGACGGAGGGGGCAAATGAAAAACTGTTTTTT. This codes for CASSLTTEGANEKLFF.

CDR3 sequence: CASSYSMGGSYEQYF. The CDR3 bases are TGTGCCAGCAGTTACTCGATGGGGGGATCCTACGAGCAGTACTTC. The rearrangement uses TRBV6-5 and TRBJ2-7, with D tentatively TRBD2 (6 bases). The CDR3 spans 15 residues. Germline CDR1 and CDR2: MNHEY and SVGAGI. V was pared by 0 bases and J by 1 base, with 10 bases between.

The rearrangement uses TRBV5-6 and TRBJ1-1; no reliable D call. The CDR3 loop spans 12 amino acids. The germline gives CDR1 SGHDT, CDR2 YYEEEE. Trimming shortened V by 0 bases and J by 3 bases, and 3 bases separated the two germline ends. In DNA, the CDR3 is TGTGCCAGCAGCTTGGTCGACACTGAAGCTTTCTTT. It codes for CASSLVDTEAFF.

The chain employs TRBV21-1 and TRBJ2-2; the D segment call TRBD2 is taken from the table without a DNA check. TRBV21-1 is a listed pseudogene. This CDR3 region has 18 residues. This CDR3 reads CASSKIVLAGGKGGELFF. Here the CDR3 DNA reads TGTGCCAGCAGCAAAATCGTACTAGCGGGGGGCAAGGGAGGGGAGCTGTTTTTT.

The rearrangement links TRBV7-2 to TRBJ1-5; 9 bases align to TRBD1. Trimming at V came to 5 bases and at J to 6 bases, leaving 8 bases not matched to a gene. CDR1 is SGHTA, CDR2 FQGNSA, per germline. The CDR3 consists of 15 residues. The CDR3 protein is CASSKRGQGGQPQHF. DNA for the CDR3: TGTGCCAGCAGCAAAAGGGGACAGGGTGGTCAGCCCCAGCATTTT.

The V gene is TRBV6-1, the J gene TRBJ1-1, with 7 positions matching TRBD1. The CDR3 covers 19 residues. CDR1 is MNHNS, CDR2 SASEGT, per germline. With 3 bases clipped from V and 4 bases from J, the junction kept 20 bases outside the gene matches. CDR3 DNA sequence: TGTGCCAGCAGTGACCTTGGGACAGCGCTAGCATGGGGGGGCACTGAAGCTTTCTTT. Residues: CASSDLGTALAWGGTEAFF.

The genes are TRBV18 and TRBJ1-2; 8 nucleotides agree with TRBD1. The junction had 7 bases not matched to a gene; V was cut back by 4 bases and J by 3 bases. CDR3 length: 15 amino acids. Looked up from germline, CDR1 is KGHSH and CDR2 is LQKENI. The CDR3 nucleotides read TGTGCCAGCTCACAAGGGACAGGAGCGCACTATGGCTACACCTTC. Protein product: CASSQGTGAHYGYTF.

V and J are TRBV19 and TRBJ1-1, with D unclear. This CDR3 is built from 15 residues. The germline V gene encodes CDR1 LNHDA and CDR2 SQIVND (reference sequence). The V and J ends lost 5 bases and 10 bases respectively, with 23 bases between them. CDR3 in DNA: TGTGCCAGTAGTCCCCGGACCGAGCTTGGAGGACTAGCTTTCTTT. The encoded protein is CASSPRTELGGLAFF.

The chain links TRBV7-6 to TRBJ2-1; TRBD2 might be the D (6 bases). The CDR3 loop spans 16 amino acids. The V and J ends lost 4 bases and 4 bases respectively, with 17 bases between them. Germline assignment: CDR1 SGHVS and CDR2 FNYEAQ. This CDR3 is CASSSRLRGSYNEQFF. DNA for the CDR3: TGTGCCAGCAGCTCACGTCTGCGGGGATCATACAATGAGCAGTTCTTC.

The chain employs TRBV6-5 and TRBJ2-7, with TRBD2 identical over 9 bases. The CDR3 loop spans 15 amino acids. The trim removed 8 bases at V and 7 bases at J, leaving 15 bases unmatched. Germline V gives CDR1 MNHEY, CDR2 SVGAGI. CDR3 in amino acids: CASGLVAGAMGEQYF. DNA of the CDR3: TGTGCCAGCGGGTTGGTAGCGGGGGCCATGGGGGAGCAGTACTTC.

The chain couples TRBV5-1 to TRBJ1-1; no clear D. Trimming took off 0 bases at V and 5 bases at J, with 14 bases between the two ends. CDR1 is SGHRS, CDR2 YFSETQ, per germline. CDR3 length equals 15 residues. The CDR3 nucleotides read TGCGCCAGCAGCTTGGACGAGGGTGGCGGGACTGAAGCTTTCTTT. Amino acid sequence: CASSLDEGGGTEAFF.

The chain carries TRBV18 and TRBJ2-1, with a tentative D call TRBD2 (6 bases). The CDR3 length is 14 residues. V lost 1 base, J lost 9 bases, and 13 bases lay in between. Germline V CDR1 and CDR2: KGHSH, LQKENI. This CDR3 reads CASSPQEGRGEQFF. CDR3 DNA: TGTGCCAGCTCACCACAGGAGGGCCGGGGTGAGCAGTTCTTC.

The CDR3 loop reads CASSLDGGSYTF. Here the CDR3 DNA reads TGTGCCAGCAGCTTGGACGGGGGAAGCTACACCTTC. The chain carries TRBV5-4 and TRBJ1-2, with a weak D call TRBD1 (5 bases). V dropped 0 bases and J dropped 9 bases, with 9 bases sitting between them. Germline-derived CDR1 and CDR2 are SGHNT and YYREEE (reference sequence). This CDR3 spans 12 amino acids.

This clone showed up just once. This chain uses TRBV7-2 with TRBJ2-1, with D uncertain. V lost 2 bases to trimming and J lost 2 bases, with 10 bases between them. This CDR3 comprises 15 residues. Per germline, CDR1 SGHTA and CDR2 FQGNSA. This chain's CDR3 is CASSLSTVTYNEQFF. The DNA for the CDR3 is TGTGCCAGCAGCTTAAGTACGGTTACCTACAATGAGCAGTTCTTC.

V and J are TRBV6-2 or TRBV6-3 and TRBJ1-1; unclear D gene. Germline CDR1 and CDR2: MNHEY and SVGEGT. V lost 6 bases and J 1 base, leaving 6 bases between the germline ends. The CDR3 covers 12 residues. The CDR3 sequence is CASSPSNTEAFF. Written as DNA, the CDR3 is TGTGCCAGCAGCCCTTCGAACACTGAAGCTTTCTTT.